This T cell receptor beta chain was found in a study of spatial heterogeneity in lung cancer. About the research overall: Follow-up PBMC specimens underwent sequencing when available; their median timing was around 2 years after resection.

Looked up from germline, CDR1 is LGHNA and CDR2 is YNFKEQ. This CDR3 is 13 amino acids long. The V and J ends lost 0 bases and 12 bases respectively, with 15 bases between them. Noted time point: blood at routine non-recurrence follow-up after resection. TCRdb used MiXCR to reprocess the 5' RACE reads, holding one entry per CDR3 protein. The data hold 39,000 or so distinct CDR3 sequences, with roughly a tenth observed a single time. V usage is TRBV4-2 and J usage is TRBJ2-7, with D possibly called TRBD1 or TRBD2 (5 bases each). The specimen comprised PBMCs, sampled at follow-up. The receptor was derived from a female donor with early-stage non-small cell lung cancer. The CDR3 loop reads CASSQDWDDGSYF. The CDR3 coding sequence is TGTGCCAGCAGCCAAGATTGGGACGACGGCTCGTACTTC.